The 20 T cell receptor beta chains in this list originate from one sample, sequenced in a study of blood T cell repertoires in COVID-19 (TCRdb year 2020). The library relied on the immunoSEQ multiplex PCR assay. Here the immuneACCESS table is served through TCRdb, limited to in-frame sequences with V and J called. Missing clones are a known gap in these copies; in checked studies unresolved V genes cover under half, and the rest lacks a known reason. The sample includes approximately 300,000 clones, with roughly 90% observed a single time. About 6% of the sample lies in the top ten. Sequencing was carried out using peripheral blood. The receptors were sampled from a man younger than 35 who had recovered from COVID-19.

The chain joins TRBV18 to TRBJ2-1, with 11 bases fitting TRBD1. Germline CDR1 KGHSH, CDR2 LQKENI. Germline trimming cut 3 bases from V and 4 bases from J; bases unmatched to any gene: 11. This CDR3 spans 18 amino acids. CDR3 amino acids: CASSPSSYGTGGYNEQFF. The CDR3 bases are TGTGCCAGCTCACCTAGTTCTTACGGGACAGGGGGTTACAATGAGCAGTTCTTC. Combining the CDR3 with reference TRBV18 and TRBJ2-1 gives the whole variable domain NAGVMQNPRHLVRRRGQEARLRCSPMKGHSHVYWYRQLPEEGLKFMVYLQKENIIDESGMPKERFSAEFPKEGPSILRIQQVVRGDSAAYFCASSPSSYGTGGYNEQFFGPGTRLTVL.

V gene TRBV15 combines with J gene TRBJ2-3, with D maybe TRBD1 (5 bases). The germline gives CDR1 LNHNV, CDR2 YYDKDF (reference sequence). The CDR3 runs 18 residues. Deletions cut 3 bases from V and 1 base from J, with 20 bases between. This chain's CDR3 is CATSRPPQGTVGTDTQYF. The CDR3 coding sequence is TGTGCCACCAGCAGGCCCCCGCAGGGCACGGTGGGCACAGATACGCAGTATTTT.

The chain uses TRBV7-9 and TRBJ2-7; D is possibly TRBD1 (6 bases). Trimming shortened V by 4 bases and J by 4 bases, and 17 bases separated the two germline ends. The germline V gene encodes CDR1 SEHNR and CDR2 FQNEAQ (reference sequence). This CDR3 comprises 15 residues. The CDR3 loop reads CASSSTGTLIYEQYF. DNA for the CDR3: TGTGCCAGCAGCTCGACCGGGACACTTATTTACGAGCAGTACTTC.

V gene TRBV6-5 combines with J gene TRBJ1-1; D is unclear. Germline values: CDR1 MNHEY, CDR2 SVGAGI. This CDR3 spans 13 amino acids. V lost 2 bases and J 4 bases, leaving 8 bases between the germline ends. CDR3 bases: TGTGCCAGCAGTTACGAGGGTACCACTGAAGCTTTCTTT. Its protein product is CASSYEGTTEAFF.

The V gene is TRBV7-7, the J gene TRBJ2-1; 9 bases map to TRBD1. The CDR3 length is 15 residues. The germline V gene encodes CDR1 SSHAT and CDR2 FNYEAQ (reference sequence). Trimming at V came to 5 bases and at J to 2 bases, leaving 4 bases not matched to a gene. The CDR3 DNA is TGTGCCAGCAGCCCCGGGACAGGGCCCTACAATGAGCAGTTCTTC. Translation: CASSPGTGPYNEQFF.

This chain joins TRBV7-2 and TRBJ2-7; no reliable D call. The CDR3 consists of 13 residues. Trimming left V 1 base short and J 1 base short, with 5 bases between. The germline V gene encodes CDR1 SGHTA and CDR2 FQGNSA. CDR3 coding DNA: TGTGCCAGCAGCTTAGATATGTCCTACGAGCAGTACTTC. It translates to CASSLDMSYEQYF.

V usage is TRBV3-1 (or the pseudogene TRBV3-2) and J usage is TRBJ1-6; 8 nucleotides agree with TRBD1. The CDR3 sequence is 16 residues long. Germline V lookup: CDR1 LGHDT, CDR2 YNNKEL (reference sequence). Trimming removed 4 bases from V and 6 bases from J; junction bases left unmatched: 8. In DNA, the CDR3 is TGTGCCAGCAGCCCCGGACAGGGAAGACCTAATTCACCCCTCCACTTT. Its protein is CASSPGQGRPNSPLHF.

The rearrangement uses TRBV11-1 and TRBJ1-1, with 12 nucleotides matching TRBD1. The CDR3 extends over 16 amino acids. V shed 1 base, J shed 6 bases, and the junction held 6 bases outside the gene matches. CDR1 SGHAT and CDR2 FQDESV come from the germline V gene (reference sequence). CDR3 loop: CASSLVGTGGSAEAFF. CDR3 nucleotides: TGTGCCAGCAGCTTAGTGGGGACAGGGGGCTCCGCTGAAGCTTTCTTT.

The chain couples TRBV27 to TRBJ1-1, with D unclear. CDR1 and CDR2 (germline): MNHEY, SMNVEV (reference sequence). The length of the CDR3 is 16 residues. V lost 6 bases to trimming and J lost 0 bases, with 17 bases between them. DNA of the CDR3: TGTGCCAGCAGCCTAGGGAGGAAAACGATGAACACTGAAGCTTTCTTT. Its translation: CASSLGRKTMNTEAFF.

The chain employs TRBV15 and TRBJ1-5; D is uncertain. The CDR3 has 15 residues. Germline loops: CDR1 LNHNV, CDR2 YYDKDF (reference sequence). V was pared by 0 bases and J by 2 bases, with 8 bases between. In DNA form, the CDR3 reads TGTGCCACCAGCAGAGATCCCGCGGGCAATCAGCCCCAGCATTTT. Its protein is CATSRDPAGNQPQHF.

This clone was seen a handful of times. V gene TRBV6-5 combines with J gene TRBJ1-1; TRBD1 is a possible D gene (6 bases). Trimming cost V 3 bases and J 1 base, with 15 bases left between them. The germline gives CDR1 MNHEY, CDR2 SVGAGI. The CDR3 has 16 amino acids. The CDR3 reads CASSYGQGLKNTEAFF. CDR3 coding DNA: TGTGCCAGCAGTTATGGGCAGGGGTTAAAGAACACTGAAGCTTTCTTT.

CDR3 in amino acids: CASSYQQGASGYTF. CDR3 nucleotides: TGTGCCAGCAGTTACCAACAGGGGGCGAGTGGCTACACCTTC. This rearrangement joins TRBV6-5 to TRBJ1-2; 9 nucleotides align to TRBD1. CDR1 is MNHEY, CDR2 SVGAGI, per germline. The CDR3 runs to 14 residues. V was clipped by 2 bases and J by 7 bases; unmatched bases: 5.

V usage is TRBV15 and J usage is TRBJ1-2; 11 bases match TRBD1. The CDR3 is made up of 14 amino acids. After removal of 5 bases from V and 8 bases from J, the junction contained 7 bases not matched to a gene. Looked up from germline, CDR1 is LNHNV and CDR2 is YYDKDF (reference sequence). CDR3 residues: CATSVDRGHSGYTF. The CDR3 DNA sequence: TGTGCCACCAGCGTGGACAGGGGGCACTCCGGCTACACCTTC.

This sequence joins TRBV19 and TRBJ1-1; 8 bases are shared with TRBD1. Unmatched junction bases numbered 15, after V lost 3 bases and J lost 3 bases. The CDR3 totals 18 residues. Germline loops: CDR1 LNHDA, CDR2 SQIVND (reference sequence). The CDR3 protein is CASSIKSPRTGRDTEAFF. The CDR3 nucleotides read TGTGCCAGTAGTATCAAATCCCCACGGACAGGGCGGGACACTGAAGCTTTCTTT.

In DNA form, the CDR3 reads TGTGCCAGAAGCTTAAGGGAGGAGTATGGCTACACCTTC. Protein product: CARSLREEYGYTF. The chain couples TRBV5-3 to TRBJ1-2; unclear D gene. TRBV5-3 is filed as an ORF, its function uncertain. Trimming removed 2 bases from V and 5 bases from J, with 10 bases in between. The CDR3 contains 13 residues.

This rearrangement joins TRBV4-1 to TRBJ2-5; 9 nucleotides agree with TRBD1. Germline CDR1 is MGHRA and CDR2 is YSYEKL. The junction had 2 bases not matched to a gene; V was cut back by 1 base and J by 5 bases. This CDR3 contains 14 residues. The CDR3 DNA follows: TGCGCCAGCAGCCAAGGACAGGGGGAGGAGACCCAGTACTTC. Translated, it gives CASSQGQGEETQYF.

CDR3 DNA sequence: TGTGCCAGCAGACAAAGCACAGATACGCAGTATTTT. Its protein is CASRQSTDTQYF. V usage is TRBV27 and J usage is TRBJ2-3, with unresolved D. The germline CDR1 and CDR2 sequences are MNHEY and SMNVEV (reference sequence). Between the trimmed V and J ends, which lost 6 bases and 0 bases, there was a span of 4 bases. The CDR3 sequence is 12 residues long.

This chain uses TRBV30 with TRBJ2-5, with unresolved D. Trimming removed 4 bases from V and 5 bases from J, with 14 bases in between. This CDR3 contains 13 residues. In germline, CDR1 is GTSNPN, CDR2 SVGIG (reference sequence). CDR3 coding DNA: TGTGCCTGGAACTGGGCCCCTGGGGAGACCCAGTACTTC. Protein sequence: CAWNWAPGETQYF.

The J gene is TRBJ1-1, the V gene TRBV18, with 8 nucleotides matching TRBD1. The germline gives CDR1 KGHSH, CDR2 LQKENI. The CDR3 is made up of 15 amino acids. V shed 3 bases, J shed 1 base, and the junction held 4 bases outside the gene matches. The CDR3 bases are TGTGCCAGCTCACCGGGACAGGCGACGAACACTGAAGCTTTCTTT. Translation: CASSPGQATNTEAFF.

Here the CDR3 reads CASSSRQNHNEKLFF. For the CDR3, the DNA is TGTGCCAGCAGCTCAAGACAAAACCATAATGAAAAACTGTTTTTT. The chain carries TRBV7-9 and TRBJ1-4; D is undetermined. The CDR3 is 15 amino acids. The ends were cut back, 4 bases at V and 4 bases at J, with 13 bases in the middle. Germline lookup yields CDR1 SEHNR and CDR2 FQNEAQ (reference sequence).